This T cell receptor (beta chain) derives from a study of T-cell reconstitution after alpha-beta-depleted transplantation in children. Notes on the study in general: Hyperexpanded clones declined; after one year, newly produced T cells mostly supplied diversity. Diversity of TCRbeta at day 60 was high in some patients, arising from surviving recipient T cells and thymic progenitors. Expanded clones from the graft, numbering several hundred, reportedly supplied alpha-beta T cells about two months after transplant.

Preparation of the TCRbeta library involved a method that used unique molecular identifiers. One entry per CDR3 protein results from TCRdb running MiXCR on the PCR reads. The table has about 200,000 distinct CDR3 sequences, 5% to 7.5% seen once; the top ten hold under 6%. This clonotype was seen at least ten times. The antigen remains undetermined. This TCR was recovered from a girl under three years old with combined immunodeficiency, due to receive a stem cell transplant. Material: PBMCs, obtained before TCRalphabeta/CD19-depleted stem cell transplant.

The CDR3 spells CASSFLQGRTGYTF. CDR3 in DNA: TGTGCCAGCAGCTTCTTACAGGGAAGGACGGGCTACACCTTC. The chain links TRBV7-2 to TRBJ1-2, with D possibly TRBD1 on 6 matching bases. The CDR3 runs 14 residues. CDR1 and CDR2 (germline): SGHTA, FQGNSA. V gave up 3 bases and J gave up 8 bases, with 16 bases separating them.